This TCR beta chain was found in a study of T cell changes during pregnancy in multiple sclerosis. Profiled with immunoSEQ multiplex PCR; TCRdb holds only in-frame clones, not every one. The table shows approximately 70,000 clones, with about 92% occurring only once. This CDR3 is built from 15 residues. Trimming stripped 5 bases from V and 0 bases from J, with 14 bases between. Looked up from germline, CDR1 is SGHAT and CDR2 is FQNNGV. Here the sequenced sample was peripheral blood, taken in the third trimester of pregnancy. This TCR came from a female donor with multiple sclerosis, enrolled in a pregnancy study. The J gene is TRBJ2-7, the V gene TRBV11-2; no firm D call. For the CDR3, the DNA is TGTGCCAGCAGCCCCCCCTCGGCTAGCTCCTACGAGCAGTACTTC. Protein: CASSPPSASSYEQYF.